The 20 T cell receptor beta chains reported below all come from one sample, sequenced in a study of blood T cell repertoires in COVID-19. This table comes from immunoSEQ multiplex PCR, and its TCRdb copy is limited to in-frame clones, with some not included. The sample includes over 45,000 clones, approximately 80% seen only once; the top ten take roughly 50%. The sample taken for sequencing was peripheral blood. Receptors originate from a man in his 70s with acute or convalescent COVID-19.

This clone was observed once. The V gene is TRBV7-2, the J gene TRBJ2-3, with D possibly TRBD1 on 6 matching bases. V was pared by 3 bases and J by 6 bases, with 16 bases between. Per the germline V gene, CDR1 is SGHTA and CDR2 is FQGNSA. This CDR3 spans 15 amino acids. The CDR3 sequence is CASSLENRDLDTQYF. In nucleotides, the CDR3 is TGTGCCAGCAGCTTGGAGAACAGGGATTTGGATACGCAGTATTTT.

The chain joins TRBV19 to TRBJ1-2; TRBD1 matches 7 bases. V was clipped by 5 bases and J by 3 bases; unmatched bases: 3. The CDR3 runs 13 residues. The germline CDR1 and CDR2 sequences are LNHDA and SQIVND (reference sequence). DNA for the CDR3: TGTGCCAGTAGTCCCGACAGGGACTATGGCTACACCTTC. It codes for CASSPDRDYGYTF.

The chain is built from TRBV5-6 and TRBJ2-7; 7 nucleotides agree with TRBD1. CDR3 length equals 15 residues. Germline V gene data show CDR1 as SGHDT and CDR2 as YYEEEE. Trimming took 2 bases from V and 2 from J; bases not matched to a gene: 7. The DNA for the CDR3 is TGTGCCAGCAGCTTCCCTAGGGACAGTACCTACGAGCAGTACTTC. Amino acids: CASSFPRDSTYEQYF.

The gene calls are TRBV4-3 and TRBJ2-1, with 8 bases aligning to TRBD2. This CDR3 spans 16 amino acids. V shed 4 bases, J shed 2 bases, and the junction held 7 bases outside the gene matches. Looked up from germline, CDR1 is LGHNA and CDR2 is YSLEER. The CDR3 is CASSRLSGSAYNEQFF. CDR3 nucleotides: TGCGCCAGCAGCCGCCTGAGCGGGAGTGCCTACAATGAGCAGTTCTTC.

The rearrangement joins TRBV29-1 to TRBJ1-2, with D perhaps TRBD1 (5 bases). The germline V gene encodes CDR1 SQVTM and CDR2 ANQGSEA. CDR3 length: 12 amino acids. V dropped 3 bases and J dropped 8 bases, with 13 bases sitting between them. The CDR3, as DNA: TGCAGCGTTGATGGGGGGGTTGGAGGCTACACCTTC. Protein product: CSVDGGVGGYTF.

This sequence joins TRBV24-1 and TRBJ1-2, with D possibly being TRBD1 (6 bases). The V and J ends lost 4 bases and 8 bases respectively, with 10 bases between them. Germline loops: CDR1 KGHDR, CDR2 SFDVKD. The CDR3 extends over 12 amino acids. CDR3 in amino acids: CATSEGGGGYTF. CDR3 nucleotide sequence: TGTGCCACCAGTGAAGGGGGAGGGGGCTACACCTTC.

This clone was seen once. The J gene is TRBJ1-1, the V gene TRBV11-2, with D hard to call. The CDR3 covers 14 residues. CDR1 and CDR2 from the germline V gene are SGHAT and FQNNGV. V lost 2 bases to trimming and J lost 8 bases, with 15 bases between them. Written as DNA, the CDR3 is TGTGCCAGCAGCTTAACCCCCCAAGCACTGGAAGCTTTCTTT. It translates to CASSLTPQALEAFF.

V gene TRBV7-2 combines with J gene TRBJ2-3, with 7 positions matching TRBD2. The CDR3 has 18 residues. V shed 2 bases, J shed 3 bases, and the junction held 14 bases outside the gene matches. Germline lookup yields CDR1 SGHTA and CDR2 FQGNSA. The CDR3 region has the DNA TGTGCCAGCAGCTTAAATGCACCGGGTGGCGGGAGTACAGATACGCAGTATTTT. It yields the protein CASSLNAPGGGSTDTQYF. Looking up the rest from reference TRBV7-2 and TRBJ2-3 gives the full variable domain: GAGVSQSPSNKVTEKGKDVELRCDPISGHTALYWYRQSLGQGLEFLIYFQGNSAPDKSGLPSDRFSAERTGGSVSTLTIQRTQQEDSAVYLCASSLNAPGGGSTDTQYFGPGTRLTVL.

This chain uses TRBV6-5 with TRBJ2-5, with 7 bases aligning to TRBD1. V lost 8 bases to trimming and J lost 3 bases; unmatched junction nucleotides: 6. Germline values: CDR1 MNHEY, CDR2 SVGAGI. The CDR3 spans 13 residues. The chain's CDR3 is CASYTGEKETQYF. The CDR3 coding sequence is TGTGCCAGCTACACAGGGGAAAAAGAGACCCAGTACTTC.

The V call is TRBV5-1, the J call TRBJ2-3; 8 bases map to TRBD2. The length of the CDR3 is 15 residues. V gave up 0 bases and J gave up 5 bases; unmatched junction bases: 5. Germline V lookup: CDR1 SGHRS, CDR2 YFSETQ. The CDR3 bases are TGCGCCAGCAGCTTGGACGCGGGAGGCGGAGATACGCAGTATTTT. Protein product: CASSLDAGGGDTQYF.

The CDR3 loop is CASSPTSGSYNEQFF. Here the CDR3 DNA reads TGTGCCAGCAGCCCGACTAGCGGCTCCTACAATGAGCAGTTCTTC. V and J are TRBV5-4 and TRBJ2-1, with TRBD2 matching 9 bases. This CDR3 is 15 amino acids long. With V trimmed by 4 bases and J by 0 bases, 2 bases remained unmatched. The V gene's germline CDR1 is SGHNT and CDR2 YYREEE (reference sequence).

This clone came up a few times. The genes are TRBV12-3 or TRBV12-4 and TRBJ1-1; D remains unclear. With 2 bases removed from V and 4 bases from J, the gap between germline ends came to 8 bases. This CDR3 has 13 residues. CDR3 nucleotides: TGTGCCAGCAGTTTACAGAGGAGCACTGAAGCTTTCTTT. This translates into CASSLQRSTEAFF.

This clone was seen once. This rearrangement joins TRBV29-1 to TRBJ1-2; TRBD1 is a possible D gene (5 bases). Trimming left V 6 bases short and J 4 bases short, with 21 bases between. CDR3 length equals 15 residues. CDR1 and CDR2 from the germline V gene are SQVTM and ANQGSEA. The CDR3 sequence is CSVLRSGATGYGYTF. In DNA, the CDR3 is TGCAGCGTATTGAGGTCTGGGGCAACTGGCTATGGCTACACCTTC.

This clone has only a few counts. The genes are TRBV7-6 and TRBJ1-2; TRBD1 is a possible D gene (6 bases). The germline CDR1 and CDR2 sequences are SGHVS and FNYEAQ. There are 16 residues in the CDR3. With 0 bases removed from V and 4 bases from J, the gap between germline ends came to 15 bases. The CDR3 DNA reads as TGTGCCAGCAGCTTAGCCCCAGGGACACCCGCCTATGGCTACACCTTC. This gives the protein CASSLAPGTPAYGYTF.

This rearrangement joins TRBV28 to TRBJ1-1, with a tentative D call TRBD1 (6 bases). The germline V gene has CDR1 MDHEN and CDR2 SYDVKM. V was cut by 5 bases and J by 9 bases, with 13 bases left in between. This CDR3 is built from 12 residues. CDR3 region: CASSPYRDKAFF. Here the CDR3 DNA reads TGTGCCAGCAGTCCCTACCGGGACAAAGCTTTCTTT.

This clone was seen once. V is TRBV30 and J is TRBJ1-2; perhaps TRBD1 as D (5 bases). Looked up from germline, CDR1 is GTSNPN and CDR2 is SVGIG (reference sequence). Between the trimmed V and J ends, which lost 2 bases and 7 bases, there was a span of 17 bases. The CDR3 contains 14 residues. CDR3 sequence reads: CAWSREGSWSGYTF. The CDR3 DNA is TGTGCCTGGAGTAGGGAGGGGTCCTGGTCTGGCTACACCTTC.

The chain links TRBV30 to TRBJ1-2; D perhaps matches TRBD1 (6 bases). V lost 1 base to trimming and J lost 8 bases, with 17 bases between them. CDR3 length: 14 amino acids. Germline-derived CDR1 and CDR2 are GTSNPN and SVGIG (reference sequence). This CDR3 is CAWSAVQGFWGYTF. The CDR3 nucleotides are TGTGCCTGGAGTGCGGTACAGGGTTTTTGGGGCTACACCTTC.

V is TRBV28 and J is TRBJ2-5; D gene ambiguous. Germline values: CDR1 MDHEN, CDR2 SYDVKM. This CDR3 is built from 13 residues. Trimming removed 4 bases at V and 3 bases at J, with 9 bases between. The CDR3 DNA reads TGTGCCAGCAGTTCACTCCCTAAAGAGACCCAGTACTTC. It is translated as CASSSLPKETQYF. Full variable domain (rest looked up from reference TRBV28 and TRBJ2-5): DVKVTQSSRYLVKRTGEKVFLECVQDMDHENMFWYRQDPGLGLRLIYFSYDVKMKEKGDIPEGYSVSREKKERFSLILESASTNQTSMYLCASSSLPKETQYFGPGTRLLVL.

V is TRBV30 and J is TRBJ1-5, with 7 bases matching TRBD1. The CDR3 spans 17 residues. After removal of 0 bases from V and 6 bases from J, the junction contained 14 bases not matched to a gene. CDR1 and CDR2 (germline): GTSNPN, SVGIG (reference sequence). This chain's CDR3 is CAWSVGFEQGVFQPQHF. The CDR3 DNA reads TGTGCCTGGAGTGTTGGATTCGAGCAGGGGGTTTTTCAGCCCCAGCATTTT.

As DNA, the CDR3 is TGTGCCTGTTTTGACAGTGGAAACACCATATATTTT. Protein sequence: CACFDSGNTIYF. The genes are TRBV30 and TRBJ1-3; possible D gene TRBD1, 5 bases. With 6 bases removed from V and 3 bases from J, the gap between germline ends came to 9 bases. The CDR3 loop spans 12 amino acids. Germline assignment: CDR1 GTSNPN and CDR2 SVGIG (reference sequence).